The next 8 T cell receptor beta chains were all read from a single sample in a study of vaccination and CD4 T cells after COVID-19. Their antigens are not known. The treatment denotes: roughly 10-day PBMC culture with coronavirus spike peptide pools or control peptides (ViraFEST assay). Cultured CD4+ T cell DNA was sequenced using the Oncomine TCR Beta short-read assay. From the PCR reads, TCRdb called clonotypes with MiXCR, one entry per CDR3 protein. The table lists 15,000 to 20,000 distinct CDR3 sequences, over 50% of them singletons. Input material: CD4+ T cells from blood, cultured in vitro. These receptor sequences come from a human donor who had recovered from COVID-19.

This clonotype was seen only once. The chain carries TRBV6-2 or TRBV6-3 and TRBJ2-4; tentatively, D is TRBD2 (6 bases). Germline assignment: CDR1 MNHEY and CDR2 SVGEGT. The CDR3 extends over 12 amino acids. V was pared by 0 bases and J by 9 bases, with 6 bases between. CDR3 coding DNA: TGTGCCAGCAGTTACTCGCGGGGCATTCAGTACTTC. Its translation: CASSYSRGIQYF.

This clonotype was found a few times. The chain employs TRBV11-3 and TRBJ2-5, with D possibly matching TRBD1 (6 bases). Trimming cost V 5 bases and J 2 bases, with 12 bases left between them. There are 14 residues in the CDR3. CDR1 is SGHNT and CDR2 is YENEEA in the germline V gene. For the CDR3, the DNA is TGTGCCAGCAGCAGGACAGTTGGGCAAGAGACCCAGTACTTC. As protein: CASSRTVGQETQYF.

The CDR3, as DNA: TGTGCCACCAGCAGAGATAAATTCTTTGTGGGACAGGGCCCCATGAACACTGAAGCTTTCTTT. Its protein is CATSRDKFFVGQGPMNTEAFF. The rearrangement joins TRBV15 to TRBJ1-1; 9 bases map to TRBD1. Germline trimming cut 0 bases from V and 0 bases from J; bases unmatched to any gene: 17. This CDR3 is 21 amino acids long. Germline values: CDR1 LNHNV, CDR2 YYDKDF (reference sequence). Full variable domain (missing parts from reference TRBV15 and TRBJ1-1): DAMVIQNPRYQVTQFGKPVTLSCSQTLNHNVMYWYQQKSSQAPKLLFHYYDKDFNNEADTPDNFQSRRPNTSFCFLDIRSPGLGDTAMYLCATSRDKFFVGQGPMNTEAFFGQGTRLTVV.

This clonotype has only a few counts. The J gene is TRBJ2-2, the V gene TRBV6-1; D call uncertain. Trimming took 6 bases from V and 5 from J, leaving 10 bases between them. CDR3 size: 13 residues. Looked up from germline, CDR1 is MNHNS and CDR2 is SASEGT. The CDR3 DNA reads TGTGCCAGCAGCTTACCTATGACCGGGGAGCTGTTTTTT. Its protein product is CASSLPMTGELFF.

The chain has TRBV6-1 and TRBJ2-7, with no clear D. CDR1 MNHNS and CDR2 SASEGT come from the germline V gene. This CDR3 has 12 residues. V lost 2 bases, J lost 3 bases, and 5 bases lay in between. The CDR3 DNA is TGTGCCAGCAGTGAAACTTTCTACGAGCAGTACTTC. Its protein product is CASSETFYEQYF.

The V and J genes are TRBV20-1 and TRBJ1-5; TRBD1 matches at 9 bases. Germline-derived CDR1 and CDR2 are DFQATT and SNEGSKA (reference sequence). This CDR3 is 16 amino acids long. The J segment lost 4 bases and the V segment lost 6 bases, leaving 13 bases of the junction unmatched. This chain's CDR3 is CSAQVPGQGRNQPQHF. DNA for the CDR3: TGCAGTGCCCAAGTTCCGGGACAGGGAAGGAATCAGCCCCAGCATTTT.

This chain joins TRBV4-2 and TRBJ2-7; D is perhaps TRBD1 (6 bases). The CDR3 totals 16 residues. Trimming removed 3 bases from V and 1 base from J, with 16 bases in between. CDR1 and CDR2 from the germline V gene are LGHNA and YNFKEQ. CDR3 in amino acids: CASSQELTGVSYEQYF. The CDR3 coding sequence is TGTGCCAGCAGCCAGGAATTGACAGGAGTATCCTACGAGCAGTACTTC.

The chain uses TRBV29-1 and TRBJ2-5; D possibly corresponds to TRBD1 (6 bases). Between the trimmed V and J ends, which lost 1 base and 5 bases, there was a span of 17 bases. The CDR3 is 15 amino acids. Germline V gene sequence: CDR1 SQVTM, CDR2 ANQGSEA. CDR3 sequence: CSVEGALGAAETQYF. In DNA form, the CDR3 reads TGCAGCGTTGAAGGCGCGTTGGGGGCAGCGGAGACCCAGTACTTC.